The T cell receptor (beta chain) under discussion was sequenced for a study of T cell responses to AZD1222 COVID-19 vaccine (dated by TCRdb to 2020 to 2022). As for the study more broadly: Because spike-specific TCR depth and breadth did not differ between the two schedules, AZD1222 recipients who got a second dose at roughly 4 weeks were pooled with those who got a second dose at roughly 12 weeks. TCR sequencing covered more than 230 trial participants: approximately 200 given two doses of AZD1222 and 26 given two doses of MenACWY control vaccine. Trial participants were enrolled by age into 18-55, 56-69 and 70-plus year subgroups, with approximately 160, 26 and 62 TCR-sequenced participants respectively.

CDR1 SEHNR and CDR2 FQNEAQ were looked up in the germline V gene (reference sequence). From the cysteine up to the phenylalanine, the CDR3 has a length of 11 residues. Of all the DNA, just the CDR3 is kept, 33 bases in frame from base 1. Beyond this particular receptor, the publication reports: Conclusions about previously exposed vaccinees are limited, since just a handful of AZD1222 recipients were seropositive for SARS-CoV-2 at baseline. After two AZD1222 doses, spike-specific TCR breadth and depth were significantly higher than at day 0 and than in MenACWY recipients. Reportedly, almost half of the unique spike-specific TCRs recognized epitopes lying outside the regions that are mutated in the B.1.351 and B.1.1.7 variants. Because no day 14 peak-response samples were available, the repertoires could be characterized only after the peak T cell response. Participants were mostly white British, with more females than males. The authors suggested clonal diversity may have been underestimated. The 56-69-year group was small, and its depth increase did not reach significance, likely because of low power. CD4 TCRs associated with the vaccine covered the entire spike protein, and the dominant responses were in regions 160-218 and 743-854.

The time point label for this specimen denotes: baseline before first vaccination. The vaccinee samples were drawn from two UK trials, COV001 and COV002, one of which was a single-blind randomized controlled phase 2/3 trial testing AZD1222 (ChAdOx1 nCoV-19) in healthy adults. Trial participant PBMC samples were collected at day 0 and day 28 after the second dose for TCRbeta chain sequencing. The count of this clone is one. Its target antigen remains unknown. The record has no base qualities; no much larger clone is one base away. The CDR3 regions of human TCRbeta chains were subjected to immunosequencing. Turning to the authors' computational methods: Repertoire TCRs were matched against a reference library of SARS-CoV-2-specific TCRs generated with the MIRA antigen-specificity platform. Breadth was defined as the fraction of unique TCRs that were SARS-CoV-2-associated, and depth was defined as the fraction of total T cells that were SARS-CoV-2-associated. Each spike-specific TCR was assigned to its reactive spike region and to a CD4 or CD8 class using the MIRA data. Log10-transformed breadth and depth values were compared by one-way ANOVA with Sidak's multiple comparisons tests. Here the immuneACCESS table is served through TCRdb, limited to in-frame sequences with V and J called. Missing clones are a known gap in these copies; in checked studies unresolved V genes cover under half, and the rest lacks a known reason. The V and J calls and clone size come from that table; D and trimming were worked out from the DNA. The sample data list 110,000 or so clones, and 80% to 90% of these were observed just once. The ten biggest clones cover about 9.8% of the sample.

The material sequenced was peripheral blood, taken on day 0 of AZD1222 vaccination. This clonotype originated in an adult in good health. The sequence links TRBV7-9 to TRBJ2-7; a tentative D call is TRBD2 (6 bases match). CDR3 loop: CAYLGGDEQYF. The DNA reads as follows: TGTGCATACCTGGGAGGAGACGAGCAGTACTTC.